The clone carrying this T cell receptor (beta chain) appeared many times. V was trimmed by 3 bases and J by 0 bases, leaving 15 bases between them. The CDR3 sequence is 17 residues long. Germline V gene data show CDR1 as SGDLS and CDR2 as YYNGEE. This record comes from a study of neurological immune-mediated disorders. TCRdb reprocessed the 5' RACE reads with MiXCR, giving one entry per CDR3 protein. Counted here are about 71,000 distinct CDR3 sequences, 3.4% occurring once; the ten biggest clones make up around 3.7%. The sample consisted of PBMCs. This sequence joins TRBV9 and TRBJ1-4; maybe TRBD1 (5 bases). This TCR derives from a man aged 35 to 55 with multiple sclerosis. This chain's CDR3 is CASSARAGVATNEKLFF. The CDR3 DNA reads TGTGCCAGCAGCGCCCGAGCGGGGGTAGCAACTAATGAAAAACTGTTTTTT.